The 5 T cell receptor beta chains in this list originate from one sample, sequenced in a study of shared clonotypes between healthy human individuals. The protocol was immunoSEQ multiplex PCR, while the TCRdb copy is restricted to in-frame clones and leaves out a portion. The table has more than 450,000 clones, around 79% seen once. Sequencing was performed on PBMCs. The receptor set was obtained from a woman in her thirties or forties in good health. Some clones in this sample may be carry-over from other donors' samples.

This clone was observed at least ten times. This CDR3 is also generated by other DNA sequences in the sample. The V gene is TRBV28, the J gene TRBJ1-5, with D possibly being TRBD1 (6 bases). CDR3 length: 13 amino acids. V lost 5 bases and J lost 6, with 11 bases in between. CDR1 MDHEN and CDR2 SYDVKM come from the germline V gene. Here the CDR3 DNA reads TGTGCCAGCAGTGGGGGGGCGGGTCAGCCCCAGCATTTT. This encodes CASSGGAGQPQHF. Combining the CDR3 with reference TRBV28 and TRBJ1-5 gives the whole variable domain DVKVTQSSRYLVKRTGEKVFLECVQDMDHENMFWYRQDPGLGLRLIYFSYDVKMKEKGDIPEGYSVSREKKERFSLILESASTNQTSMYLCASSGGAGQPQHFGDGTRLSIL.

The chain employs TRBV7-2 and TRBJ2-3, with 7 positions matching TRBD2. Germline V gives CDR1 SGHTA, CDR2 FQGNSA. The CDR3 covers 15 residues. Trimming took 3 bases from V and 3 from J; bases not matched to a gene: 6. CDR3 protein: CASSLSLAETDTQYF. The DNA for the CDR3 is TGTGCCAGCAGCTTGTCGCTAGCGGAGACAGATACGCAGTATTTT.

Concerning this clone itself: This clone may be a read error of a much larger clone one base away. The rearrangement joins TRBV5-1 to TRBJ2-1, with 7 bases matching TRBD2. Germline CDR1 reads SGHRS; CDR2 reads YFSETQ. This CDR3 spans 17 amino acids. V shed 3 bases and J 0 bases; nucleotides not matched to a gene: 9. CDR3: CASSWEASGSSYNEQFF. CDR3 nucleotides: TGCGCCAGCAGCTGGGAGGCTAGCGGAAGCTCCTACAATGAGCAGTTCTTC.

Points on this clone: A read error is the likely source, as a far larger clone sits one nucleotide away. The CDR3 region is CASASSGANVLTF. CDR3 coding DNA: TGTGCCAGCGCCAGCTCTGGGGCCAACGTCCTGACTTTC. The V call is TRBV7-3, the J call TRBJ2-6; D is uncertain. V lost 8 bases and J 0 bases, leaving 5 bases between the germline ends. CDR1 and CDR2 from the germline V gene are SGHTA and FQGTGA. There are 13 residues in the CDR3.

This chain's CDR3 is CASSLGRARSSGNTIYF. The CDR3 DNA is TGTGCCAGCAGCTTAGGGAGGGCCCGGAGCTCTGGAAACACCATATATTTT. This chain links TRBV7-6 with TRBJ1-3; D uncertain. The CDR3 is 17 amino acids. Trimming removed 1 base from V and 0 bases from J, with 13 bases in between. CDR1 is SGHVS, CDR2 FNYEAQ, per germline.